Listed below are T cell receptor beta chains from one sample, sequenced in a study of breast tumors, draining lymph nodes, adjacent tissues. TCRdb re-derived calls from the multiplex PCR reads in MiXCR, one entry per CDR3 protein. The table has 270,000 or so distinct CDR3 sequences, about 33% seen once. Sequencing was performed on axillary lymph node tissue. These receptors came from a female donor with breast cancer. Some clones in this sample may be carry-over from other donors' samples. The CDR3 runs from the conserved cysteine through the conserved F or W. The size field is filled for only some rows; it gives once, few, many or a size class.

>many|TRBJ2-7|TRBV20-1
CSAKPGQVAAGQYF
>many|TRBJ1-4|TRBV20-1
CSASVMGSNEKLFF
>many|TRBJ2-5|TRBV7-9
CASSFTEWETQYF
>NA|TRBJ1-3|TRBV6-2/TRBV6-3
CASSFSRSSGNTIYF
>few|TRBJ2-7|TRBV27
CASTKTGGLYEQYF
>many|TRBJ2-1|TRBV20-1
CSARDHGTRGNEQFF
>many|TRBJ2-6|TRBV7-2
CASRRGGYSGANVLTF
>NA|TRBJ2-6|TRBV5-1
CASSPAPRDRVGSGANVLTF
>once|TRBJ2-7|TRBV12-3/TRBV12-4
CASNPGQGRYEQYF
>many|TRBJ2-5|TRBV6-5
CASSYSHEPGRQETQYF
>few|TRBJ2-1|TRBV4-1
CASSKGAHSSSYNEQFF
>few|TRBJ1-1|TRBV29-1
CSTNRGVNTEAFF
>NA|TRBJ1-4|TRBV6-5
CASSHPKGWATNEKLFF
>many|TRBJ2-7|TRBV29-1
CSVRVGQGTYEQYF
>many|TRBJ2-3|TRBV7-2
CASSLTSGRAPTDTQYF
>NA|TRBJ1-1|TRBV30
CALAGDDTEAFF
>many|TRBJ2-2|TRBV9
CASSLSGPNTGELFF
>NA|TRBJ1-1|TRBV20-1
CSALRTGSLEAFF
>many|TRBJ2-3|TRBV12-3/TRBV12-4
CASSSPDSWIPDTQYF
>many|TRBJ2-1|TRBV19
CASSISSGRVEQFF
>once|TRBJ1-4|TRBV28
CASRKQGPPRLFF
>many|TRBJ1-5|TRBV15
CATSRGDRGGDQPQHF
>many|TRBJ1-2|TRBV29-1
CSVEGSYGYTF
>many|TRBJ1-5|TRBV20-1
CSARDSGQGGDQPQHF
>NA|TRBJ2-3|TRBV7-9
CASSGRDRGIVTDTQYF
>many|TRBJ2-1|TRBV11-2
CASSFRGTYNEQFF
>NA|TRBJ1-2|TRBV4-3
CASSQERGDYGYTF
>NA|TRBJ1-1|TRBV25-1
CASSLFGTGTEAFF
>many|TRBJ2-5|TRBV15
CATSRIRGRAPQETQYF
>NA|TRBJ2-7|TRBV20-1
CSAYTGLAGAGAYEQYF
>NA|TRBJ2-5|TRBV12-3/TRBV12-4
CASSARGGRGTETQYF
>NA|TRBJ2-1|TRBV6-1
CASSASAHQSSYNEQFF
>NA|TRBJ1-5|TRBV27
CASSLRWGDNQPQHF
>many|TRBJ1-2|TRBV28
CASSPRRHYGYTF
>few|TRBJ2-5|TRBV18
CASSPVTGQETQYF
>NA|TRBJ1-1|TRBV5-1
CASSLRPGTEAFF
>NA|TRBJ1-2|TRBV29-1
CSPTGNYGYTF
>NA|TRBJ2-5|TRBV3-1
CAEVGETQYF
>many|TRBJ2-3|TRBV5-8
CASSFGLTTDTQYF
>NA|TRBJ2-3|TRBV20-1
CSAWTPDWQNADTRYF
>many|TRBJ2-3|TRBV12-3/TRBV12-4
CASNWGGGTDTQYF